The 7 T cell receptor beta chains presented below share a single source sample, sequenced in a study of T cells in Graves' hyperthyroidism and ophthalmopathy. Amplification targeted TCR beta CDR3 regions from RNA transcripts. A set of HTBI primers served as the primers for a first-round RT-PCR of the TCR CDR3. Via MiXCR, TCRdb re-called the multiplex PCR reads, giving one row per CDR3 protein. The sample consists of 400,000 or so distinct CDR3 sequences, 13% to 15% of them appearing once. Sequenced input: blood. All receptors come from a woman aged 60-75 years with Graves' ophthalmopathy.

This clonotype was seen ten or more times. The CDR3 DNA reads TGTGCCAGCACCTTGACGGGCTTCACAGATACGCAGTATTTT. This encodes CASTLTGFTDTQYF. V usage is TRBV28 and J usage is TRBJ2-3; no definite D call. This CDR3 is 14 amino acids long. Trimming left V 7 bases short and J 2 bases short, with 13 bases between. Germline V gives CDR1 MDHEN, CDR2 SYDVKM. The whole variable domain, remainder taken from reference TRBV28 and TRBJ2-3, is DVKVTQSSRYLVKRTGEKVFLECVQDMDHENMFWYRQDPGLGLRLIYFSYDVKMKEKGDIPEGYSVSREKKERFSLILESASTNQTSMYLCASTLTGFTDTQYFGPGTRLTVL.

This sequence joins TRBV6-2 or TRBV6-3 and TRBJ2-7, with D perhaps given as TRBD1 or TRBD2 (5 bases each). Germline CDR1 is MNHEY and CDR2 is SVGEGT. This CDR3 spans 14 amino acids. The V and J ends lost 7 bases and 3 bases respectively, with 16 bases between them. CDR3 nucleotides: TGTGCCAGCACCCGACAGTCCGGGAACTACGAGCAGTACTTC. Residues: CASTRQSGNYEQYF.

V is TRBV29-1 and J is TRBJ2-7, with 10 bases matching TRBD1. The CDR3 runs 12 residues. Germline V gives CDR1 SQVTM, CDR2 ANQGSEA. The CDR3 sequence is CSGGQGAYEQYF. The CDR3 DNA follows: TGCAGTGGAGGACAGGGGGCCTACGAGCAGTACTTC.

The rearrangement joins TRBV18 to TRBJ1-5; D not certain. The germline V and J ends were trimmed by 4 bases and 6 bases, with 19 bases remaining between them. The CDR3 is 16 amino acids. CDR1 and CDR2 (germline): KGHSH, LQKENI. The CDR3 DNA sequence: TGTGCCAGCTCACTCAATCGGCCGGGAGGTGGTCAGCCCCAGCATTTT. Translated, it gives CASSLNRPGGGQPQHF. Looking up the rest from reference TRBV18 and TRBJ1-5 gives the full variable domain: NAGVMQNPRHLVRRRGQEARLRCSPMKGHSHVYWYRQLPEEGLKFMVYLQKENIIDESGMPKERFSAEFPKEGPSILRIQQVVRGDSAAYFCASSLNRPGGGQPQHFGDGTRLSIL.

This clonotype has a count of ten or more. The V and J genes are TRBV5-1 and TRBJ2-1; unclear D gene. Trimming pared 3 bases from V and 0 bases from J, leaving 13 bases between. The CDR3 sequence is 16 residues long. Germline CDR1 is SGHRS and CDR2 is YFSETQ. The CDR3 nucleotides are TGCGCCAGCAGCTCCGACGGCTCCAGCTCCTACAATGAGCAGTTCTTC. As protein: CASSSDGSSSYNEQFF.

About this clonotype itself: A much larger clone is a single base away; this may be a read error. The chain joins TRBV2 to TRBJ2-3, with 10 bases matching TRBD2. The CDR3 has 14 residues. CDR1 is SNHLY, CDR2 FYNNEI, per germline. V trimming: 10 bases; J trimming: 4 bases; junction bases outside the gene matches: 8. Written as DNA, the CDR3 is TGTGCCAACAGAAGCGGGAGGGGGGCAGATACGCAGTATTTT. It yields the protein CANRSGRGADTQYF.

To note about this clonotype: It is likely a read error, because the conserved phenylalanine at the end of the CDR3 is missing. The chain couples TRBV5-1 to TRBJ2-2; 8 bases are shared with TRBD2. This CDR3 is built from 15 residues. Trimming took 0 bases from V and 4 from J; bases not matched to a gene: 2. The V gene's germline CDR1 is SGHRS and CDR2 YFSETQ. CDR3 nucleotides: TGCGCCAGCAGCTTGGTGCTAGCGGGCACCGGGGAGCTGTTTCTT. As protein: CASSLVLAGTGELFL.